The present T cell receptor beta chain was sequenced within a study of T cells in Graves' hyperthyroidism and ophthalmopathy. Researchers amplified the TCR beta CDR3 regions from RNA transcripts. During a first-round RT-PCR of the TCR CDR3, the HTBI primer set was used. TCRdb independently ran MiXCR on the multiplex PCR reads; one entry per CDR3 protein. Of around 240,000 distinct CDR3 sequences in the sample, roughly 15% were seen once. The CDR3 sequence is 15 residues long. V gave up 3 bases and J gave up 6 bases, with 18 bases separating them. This clonotype was recorded many times. This chain joins TRBV12-3 or TRBV12-4 and TRBJ2-7, with D perhaps matching TRBD1 (5 bases). The clonotype comes from a woman in her thirties or forties with Graves' hyperthyroidism that later progressed to Graves' ophthalmopathy. The sequenced sample consisted of blood. The CDR3 loop is CASSFKGLRNSEQYF. DNA of the CDR3: TGTGCCAGCAGTTTTAAGGGGTTGCGGAATTCCGAGCAGTACTTC.